This T cell receptor (beta chain) is from a study of CD8+ T cells in alopecia areata. Peripheral blood, together with lesional scalp punch biopsies, was collected from alopecia areata patients. General study points: Lesional tissue from the scalp (especially in alopecia totalis/universalis) showed higher clonality than normal scalp.

About this clone itself: Its target is not known.

The CDR3 sequence is 13 residues long. V lost 5 bases, J lost 5 bases, and 3 bases stayed unmatched. CDR1 and CDR2 from the germline V gene are MRHNA and SNTAGT. Reverse transcription of extracted RNA yielded cDNA, which provided the sequencing template. Some clones are missing from TCRdb's copy, which holds only in-frame ones; the method was immunoSEQ multiplex PCR. This table has 10,000 to 15,000 clones, 56% appearing once. The sequenced sample consisted of skin. The rearrangement uses TRBV6-4 and TRBJ2-1, with 7 bases that match TRBD1. The clonotype comes from a human donor with alopecia areata. The CDR3 bases are TGTGCCAGCAGTCGGGACAGCAACAATGAGCAGTTCTTC. Amino acids: CASSRDSNNEQFF.